This T cell receptor (beta chain) was obtained from a study of shared clonotypes between healthy human individuals. Findings and caveats of the study: As a rule, naive subsets had a larger estimated richness than memory subsets. A handful of donors showed sharing of about 4.7% of naive CD4 clonotypes.

With regard to this clone: The antigen is undetermined.

The authors distributed each subset's genomic DNA evenly over several immunoSEQ plates. The method was immunoSEQ multiplex PCR; TCRdb's version includes in-frame clones alone and lacks a portion of them. Altogether fewer than 2.5 million clones are present, roughly 93% being singletons, with the ten largest covering about 0.39%. The V and J ends lost 3 bases and 3 bases, in that order; junction bases with no gene match: 7. Germline V lookup: CDR1 MNHEY, CDR2 SMNVEV (reference sequence). The CDR3 runs 15 residues. The TCR was taken from a man aged 18 to 30 in good health. Some clones in this sample may be carry-over from other donors' samples. Source material: naive CD4+ T cells from PBMCs. Noted subset: CD45RA+ positively selected. The rearrangement joins TRBV27 to TRBJ2-7; the match to TRBD2 covers 8 bases. The DNA for the CDR3 is TGTGCCAGCAGTTTGCGGCGGGAGGACGACTACGAGCAGTACTTC. The encoded protein is CASSLRREDDYEQYF.